This entry lists 23 T cell receptor beta chains sequenced from one sample in a study of shared clonotypes between healthy human individuals. Profiling relied on immunoSEQ multiplex PCR, and the TCRdb table lists in-frame clones only, not all of them. The repertoire holds some 100,000 clones, over 65% seen once, with 24% in the top ten. Sample: memory CD8+ T cells sorted from blood. Noted subset: CD45RO+ cells pooled with CCR7-negative TemRA cells. These receptors all stem from a woman in her thirties in good health.

This clone has only one observation. A read error may be the cause here, since a much bigger clone is one base away. Other DNA sequences in this sample translate to the same CDR3. J is TRBJ2-3 and V is TRBV6-4; D call uncertain. The CDR3 spans 13 residues. The V gene's germline CDR1 is MRHNA and CDR2 SNTAGT. CDR3 sequence reads: CASSDSTTDTQYF. Written as DNA, the CDR3 is TGTGCCAGCAGCGACTCGACTACAGATACGCAGTATTTT.

This clone occurred a few times. The V and J genes are TRBV25-1 and TRBJ2-1, with a tentative D call TRBD2 (6 bases). Trimming took 7 bases from V and 7 from J, leaving 14 bases between them. CDR1 and CDR2 from the germline V gene are MGHDK and SYGVNS. CDR3 length: 13 residues. CDR3 loop: CASTPESGNEQFF. CDR3 nucleotide sequence: TGTGCCAGCACCCCTGAGAGCGGGAATGAGCAGTTCTTC.

This chain joins TRBV27 and TRBJ2-5; maybe TRBD2 (5 bases). The V and J ends lost 3 bases and 2 bases respectively, with 16 bases between them. The CDR3 has 16 residues. Germline V gene lookup returns CDR1 MNHEY and CDR2 SMNVEV (reference sequence). This CDR3 is CASSFDYRNRQETQYF. In DNA, the CDR3 is TGTGCCAGCAGTTTCGACTATCGGAACAGACAAGAGACCCAGTACTTC.

This clone was picked up many times. This rearrangement joins TRBV28 to TRBJ2-3; possible D gene TRBD1, 5 bases. CDR1 is MDHEN and CDR2 is SYDVKM in the germline V gene. There are 12 residues in the CDR3. Trimming took off 2 bases at V and 5 bases at J, with 5 bases between the two ends. This CDR3 is CASSLTGDTQYF. The CDR3 coding sequence is TGTGCCAGCAGTTTAACAGGAGATACGCAGTATTTT. The full variable domain, completed using reference TRBV28 and TRBJ2-3, is DVKVTQSSRYLVKRTGEKVFLECVQDMDHENMFWYRQDPGLGLRLIYFSYDVKMKEKGDIPEGYSVSREKKERFSLILESASTNQTSMYLCASSLTGDTQYFGPGTRLTVL.

The chain recombines TRBV30 with TRBJ1-5, with D maybe TRBD1 (5 bases). CDR3 length: 13 residues. V was cut by 6 bases and J by 7 bases, with 16 bases left in between. Germline CDR1 GTSNPN, CDR2 SVGIG (reference sequence). The CDR3 bases are TGTGCCTGCCCCGGCCGGGGCCGGCAGCCCCAGCATTTT. This encodes CACPGRGRQPQHF.

V gene TRBV19 combines with J gene TRBJ1-1; D remains ambiguous. V lost 6 bases and J lost 3, with 5 bases in between. The germline V gene encodes CDR1 LNHDA and CDR2 SQIVND (reference sequence). This CDR3 spans 11 amino acids. CDR3 coding DNA: TGTGCCAGTAGGACACACACTGAAGCTTTCTTT. The encoded protein is CASRTHTEAFF.

The DNA of the CDR3 is TGCGCCAGCAGCCATTTGGACGGGGAACTGTTTTTT. This encodes CASSHLDGELFF. The chain uses TRBV4-1 and TRBJ1-4, with D uncertain. CDR1 and CDR2 from the germline V gene are MGHRA and YSYEKL. V shed 3 bases and J shed 12 bases, with 11 bases lying between them. The CDR3 sequence is 12 residues long.

The rearrangement uses TRBV9 and TRBJ1-2; D gene unclear. V lost 0 bases to trimming and J lost 4 bases, with 7 bases between them. Germline loops: CDR1 SGDLS, CDR2 YYNGEE. CDR3 size: 13 residues. In DNA form, the CDR3 reads TGTGCCAGCAGCGTAGGGCAGACCTATGGCTACACCTTC. Translated: CASSVGQTYGYTF.

This chain connects TRBV25-1 to TRBJ2-5; the D gene is possibly TRBD2 (5 bases). The germline V gene encodes CDR1 MGHDK and CDR2 SYGVNS. Trimming took off 1 base at V and 6 bases at J, with 6 bases between the two ends. There are 12 residues in the CDR3. Written as DNA, the CDR3 is TGTGCCAGCAGTGAATGGGAGAAGACCCAGTACTTC. It yields the protein CASSEWEKTQYF. The full variable domain, its missing parts supplied by reference TRBV25-1 and TRBJ2-5, is EADIYQTPRYLVIGTGKKITLECSQTMGHDKMYWYQQDPGMELHLIHYSYGVNSTEKGDLSSESTVSRIRTEHFPLTLESARPSHTSQYLCASSEWEKTQYFGPGTRLLVL.

This sequence joins TRBV28 and TRBJ2-3; 14 nucleotides match TRBD2. The CDR3 has 16 amino acids. The germline gives CDR1 MDHEN, CDR2 SYDVKM. With V trimmed by 6 bases and J by 2 bases, 4 bases remained unmatched. This CDR3 reads CASRGLAGGNTDTQYF. DNA for the CDR3: TGTGCCAGCAGAGGACTAGCGGGAGGAAACACAGATACGCAGTATTTT.

The chain is built from TRBV27 and TRBJ2-3; D tentatively reads TRBD1 or TRBD2 (5 bases each). Germline-derived CDR1 and CDR2 are MNHEY and SMNVEV (reference sequence). The CDR3 totals 16 residues. V was pared by 5 bases and J by 0 bases, with 15 bases between. In nucleotides, the CDR3 is TGTGCCAGCAGTCCGAAGGGGCGAGGGAGCACAGATACGCAGTATTTT. It codes for CASSPKGRGSTDTQYF.

The chain is built from TRBV9 and TRBJ2-6, with 8 bases identical to TRBD1. The germline V gene encodes CDR1 SGDLS and CDR2 YYNGEE. The CDR3 consists of 19 residues. The V gene end was trimmed by 5 bases and the J gene end by 2 bases; junction bases not matched to a gene: 15. The CDR3 DNA is TGTGCCAGCAGTCAGTACGGACAGGGCTATGCTGCTGGGGCCAACGTCCTGACTTTC. Translating it yields CASSQYGQGYAAGANVLTF.

A few counts support this clone. The V and J genes are TRBV6-6 and TRBJ2-3, with TRBD2 matching over 8 bases. Looked up from germline, CDR1 is MNHNY and CDR2 is SVGAGI (reference sequence). This CDR3 contains 15 residues. V was clipped by 10 bases and J by 5 bases; unmatched bases: 14. The CDR3 here is CATRFGGEGVDTQYF. As DNA, the CDR3 is TGTGCCACCCGTTTCGGGGGGGAGGGAGTAGATACGCAGTATTTT.

A word on this clone: The same CDR3 also results from other DNA sequences found in this sample. V is TRBV28 and J is TRBJ2-7; TRBD1 is a possible D gene (5 bases). V was clipped by 5 bases and J by 4 bases, with 6 bases between them. CDR3 length: 11 residues. Germline CDR1 MDHEN, CDR2 SYDVKM. The DNA for the CDR3 is TGTGCCAGCAGTCACAGGTACGAGCAGTACTTC. Translating gives CASSHRYEQYF.

The V gene is TRBV6-5, the J gene TRBJ2-7, with D hard to call. V lost 6 bases and J lost 2, with 11 bases in between. Germline-derived CDR1 and CDR2 are MNHEY and SVGAGI. The length of the CDR3 is 13 residues. CDR3 nucleotide sequence: TGTGCCAGCAGGGGTGTCTTCCCCTACGAGCAGTACTTC. This sequence encodes CASRGVFPYEQYF.

The CDR3 DNA is TGTGCCAGTAGTAGAGGGGGACAGGGGAGTCAGCCCCAGCATTTT. This sequence encodes CASSRGGQGSQPQHF. The chain carries TRBV19 and TRBJ1-5, with TRBD1 matching 10 bases. The germline CDR1 and CDR2 sequences are LNHDA and SQIVND (reference sequence). With 4 bases clipped from V and 6 bases from J, the junction kept 6 bases outside the gene matches. CDR3 size: 15 residues.

The V call is TRBV6-1, the J call TRBJ2-2, with D possibly TRBD2 on 5 matching bases. The CDR3 is made up of 16 amino acids. The V end was cut by 2 bases, the J end by 4 bases, with 14 bases between. Germline V gives CDR1 MNHNS, CDR2 SASEGT. The CDR3 DNA follows: TGTGCCAGCAGTGAAAGTTCGGACTTACCCACCGGGGAGCTGTTTTTT. This codes for CASSESSDLPTGELFF.

The genes are TRBV29-1 and TRBJ2-2, with D possibly called TRBD1 or TRBD2 (6 bases each). Trimming removed 6 bases at V and 5 bases at J, with 28 bases between. CDR3 length: 18 residues. Germline CDR1 reads SQVTM; CDR2 reads ANQGSEA. Written as DNA, the CDR3 is TGCAGCGTAAACAGACCCAGTAGAAAGGGGGGAGCGACCGGGGAGCTGTTTTTT. It codes for CSVNRPSRKGGATGELFF.

The CDR3 reads CASSLISANTGELFF. DNA for the CDR3: TGTGCCAGTAGTCTGATCAGCGCGAACACCGGGGAGCTGTTTTTT. The rearrangement links TRBV19 to TRBJ2-2; D is ambiguous. Germline-derived CDR1 and CDR2 are LNHDA and SQIVND (reference sequence). The CDR3 totals 15 residues. Trimming took 5 bases from V and 0 from J, leaving 10 bases between them.

V is TRBV27 and J is TRBJ2-1; 8 bases match TRBD2. After removal of 5 bases from V and 4 bases from J, the junction contained 4 bases not matched to a gene. The CDR3 spans 14 residues. Per the germline V gene, CDR1 is MNHEY and CDR2 is SMNVEV (reference sequence). The chain's CDR3 is CASSISGDYNEQFF. CDR3 coding DNA: TGTGCCAGCAGTATTAGCGGGGATTACAATGAGCAGTTCTTC.

This clone was counted once. V gene TRBV25-1 combines with J gene TRBJ2-7, with D possibly matching TRBD1 (6 bases). Germline V gives CDR1 MGHDK, CDR2 SYGVNS. The CDR3 runs to 17 residues. The V and J ends lost 1 base and 3 bases respectively, with 19 bases between them. DNA for the CDR3: TGTGCCAGCAGTGAATTGGGGGAACAGGGTAGTCTCTACGAGCAGTACTTC. It is translated as CASSELGEQGSLYEQYF.

This chain connects TRBV25-1 to TRBJ2-5; 11 bases align to TRBD2. Germline CDR1 MGHDK, CDR2 SYGVNS. The CDR3 extends over 15 amino acids. V shed 4 bases and J 2 bases; nucleotides not matched to a gene: 3. CDR3 nucleotides: TGTGCCAGCAGTGGACTAGCGGGACTTCAAGAGACCCAGTACTTC. As protein: CASSGLAGLQETQYF.

This clone was counted only a few times. The rearrangement joins TRBV4-1 to TRBJ1-5, with D uncertain. V lost 1 base, J lost 4 bases, and 11 bases lay in between. There are 15 residues in the CDR3. Germline-derived CDR1 and CDR2 are MGHRA and YSYEKL. The CDR3 loop reads CASSQGTLGNQPQHF. The CDR3 bases are TGCGCCAGCAGCCAAGGGACCCTAGGGAATCAGCCCCAGCATTTT.